Listed below are T cell receptor beta chains from one sample, sequenced in a study of blood T cell repertoires in COVID-19. Assay used: immunoSEQ multiplex PCR; TCRdb lists only in-frame clones, some missing. The data show nearly 200,000 clones, approximately 84% seen once. Sample: peripheral blood. The receptors originated from an older woman with active or convalescent COVID-19. Both conserved end residues are part of each CDR3. Each record gives: V gene, J gene, clone size, D gene, CDR3 protein, CDR3 DNA. The D gene is left open where the match is weak. A row's size may be missing; if present it is once, few, many or a size class.

V gene: TRBV7-9; J gene: TRBJ2-7; clone size: .; D gene: .; CDR3 protein: CASSLRQGGYEQYF; CDR3 DNA: TGTGCCAGCAGCTTACGTCAGGGTGGCTACGAGCAGTACTTC
V gene: TRBV20-1; J gene: TRBJ2-5; clone size: .; D gene: .; CDR3 protein: CSATGVETQYF; CDR3 DNA: TGCAGTGCTACAGGGGTGGAGACCCAGTACTTC
V gene: TRBV7-2; J gene: TRBJ1-2; clone size: .; D gene: TRBD1; CDR3 protein: CASSPGQVRGYTF; CDR3 DNA: TGTGCCAGCAGCCCGGGACAGGTGCGTGGCTACACCTTC
V gene: TRBV5-1; J gene: TRBJ2-1; clone size: .; D gene: TRBD1; CDR3 protein: CASSTGTVYNEQFF; CDR3 DNA: TGCGCCAGCAGCACCGGGACAGTCTACAATGAGCAGTTCTTC
V gene: TRBV19; J gene: TRBJ2-1; clone size: few; D gene: TRBD2; CDR3 protein: CASSITSGRAAFF; CDR3 DNA: TGTGCCAGTAGTATTACTAGCGGGAGGGCGGCGTTCTTC
V gene: TRBV5-1; J gene: TRBJ1-2; clone size: .; D gene: TRBD1; CDR3 protein: CASSLGGQVIGYTF; CDR3 DNA: TGCGCCAGCAGCTTGGGGGGACAGGTGATTGGCTACACCTTC
V gene: TRBV19; J gene: TRBJ1-1; clone size: .; D gene: .; CDR3 protein: CASSLRGITEAFF; CDR3 DNA: TGTGCCAGTAGCCTGAGGGGGATCACTGAAGCTTTCTTT
V gene: TRBV7-2; J gene: TRBJ2-3; clone size: .; D gene: TRBD2; CDR3 protein: CASSPLSGRVGDTQYF; CDR3 DNA: TGTGCCAGCAGCCCTCTTAGCGGGAGAGTTGGAGATACGCAGTATTTT
V gene: TRBV11-2; J gene: TRBJ2-1; clone size: .; D gene: TRBD2; CDR3 protein: CASSLSGTSGRWVEQFF; CDR3 DNA: TGTGCCAGCAGCTTGTCCGGGACTAGCGGGAGGTGGGTTGAGCAGTTCTTC
V gene: TRBV7-8; J gene: TRBJ2-2; clone size: .; D gene: TRBD2; CDR3 protein: CASASTSGLLNTGELFF; CDR3 DNA: TGTGCCAGCGCGAGCACTAGCGGGCTATTGAACACCGGGGAGCTGTTTTTT
V gene: TRBV20-1; J gene: TRBJ2-4; clone size: once; D gene: .; CDR3 protein: CSAREGRLAYF; CDR3 DNA: TGCAGTGCTAGAGAGGGCAGGTTGGCGTACTTC
V gene: TRBV4-1; J gene: TRBJ2-2; clone size: .; D gene: .; CDR3 protein: CASSRGGLANTGELFF; CDR3 DNA: TGCGCCAGCAGCAGGGGGGGACTTGCGAACACCGGGGAGCTGTTTTTT
V gene: TRBV6-5; J gene: TRBJ1-2; clone size: once; D gene: .; CDR3 protein: CASRISTGYGYTF; CDR3 DNA: TGTGCCAGCAGAATTTCGACAGGCTATGGCTACACCTTC
V gene: TRBV15; J gene: TRBJ2-3; clone size: .; D gene: .; CDR3 protein: CATSRDQAGTDTQYF; CDR3 DNA: TGTGCCACCAGCAGAGATCAGGCGGGAACAGATACGCAGTATTTT
V gene: TRBV6-5; J gene: TRBJ1-3; clone size: .; D gene: .; CDR3 protein: CASSYSTGISGNTIYF; CDR3 DNA: TGTGCCAGCAGTTACAGTACAGGGATCTCTGGAAACACCATATATTTT
V gene: TRBV20-1; J gene: TRBJ2-5; clone size: .; D gene: .; CDR3 protein: CSASARQETQYF; CDR3 DNA: TGCAGTGCTAGTGCCAGGCAAGAGACCCAGTACTTC
V gene: TRBV12-2; J gene: TRBJ2-1; clone size: .; D gene: .; CDR3 protein: CASRYPGLAGESTYNEQFF; CDR3 DNA: TGTGCAAGTCGCTATCCGGGACTAGCGGGAGAGAGTACCTACAATGAGCAGTTCTTC
V gene: TRBV7-9; J gene: TRBJ2-7; clone size: .; D gene: TRBD2; CDR3 protein: CASSPLRDSGTLYEQYF; CDR3 DNA: TGTGCCAGCAGCCCCCTCCGGGATAGCGGGACTCTTTACGAGCAGTACTTC
V gene: TRBV6-6; J gene: TRBJ2-5; clone size: .; D gene: .; CDR3 protein: CASSYQGYREETQYF; CDR3 DNA: TGTGCCAGCAGTTACCAGGGGTACAGAGAAGAGACCCAGTACTTC